This T cell receptor (beta chain) was recorded in a study of cytomegalovirus exposure and HLA in healthy donors. Overall study context: Among about 179 million T cells, an earlier analysis found 117 million unique TCR beta sequences. Study results and limitations: Versus the approximately 700-donor mean, an Asian-associated ancestry cluster reportedly showed fewer N-insertions in a later analysis.

It was with 60 Vbeta and 13 Jbeta primers that the PCR ran. The table came from immunoSEQ multiplex PCR; TCRdb's copy has only in-frame clones and leaves some out. The sample holds 74,000 or so clones, around 79% seen once. Of note for this clone: Antigen specificity is unknown.

This CDR3 has 13 residues. Germline CDR1 and CDR2: MNHNY and SVGAGI (reference sequence). The V segment lost 4 bases and the J segment 10 bases; nucleotides outside the gene matches: 6. This chain links TRBV6-6 with TRBJ1-5; the match to TRBD1 covers 8 bases. This receptor was taken from a middle-aged woman in good health and CMV-seropositive. Sequencing used PBMCs. Here the CDR3 DNA reads TGTGCCAGCAGTTTACAGGGGGGGAGCCCCCAGCATTTT. Protein sequence: CASSLQGGSPQHF.